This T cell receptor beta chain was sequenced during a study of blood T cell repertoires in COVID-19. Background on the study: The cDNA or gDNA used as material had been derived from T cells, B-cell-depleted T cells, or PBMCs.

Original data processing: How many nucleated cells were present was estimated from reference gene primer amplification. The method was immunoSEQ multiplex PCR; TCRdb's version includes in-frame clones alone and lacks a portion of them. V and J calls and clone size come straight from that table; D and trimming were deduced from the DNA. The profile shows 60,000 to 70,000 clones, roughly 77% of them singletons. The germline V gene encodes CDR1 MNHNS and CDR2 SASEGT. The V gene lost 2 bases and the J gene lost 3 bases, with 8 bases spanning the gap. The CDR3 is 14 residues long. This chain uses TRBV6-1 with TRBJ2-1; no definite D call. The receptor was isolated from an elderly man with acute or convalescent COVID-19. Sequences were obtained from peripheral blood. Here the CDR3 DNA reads TGTGCCAGCAGTGAAAGTACTCGCTACAATGAGCAGTTCTTC. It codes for CASSESTRYNEQFF.